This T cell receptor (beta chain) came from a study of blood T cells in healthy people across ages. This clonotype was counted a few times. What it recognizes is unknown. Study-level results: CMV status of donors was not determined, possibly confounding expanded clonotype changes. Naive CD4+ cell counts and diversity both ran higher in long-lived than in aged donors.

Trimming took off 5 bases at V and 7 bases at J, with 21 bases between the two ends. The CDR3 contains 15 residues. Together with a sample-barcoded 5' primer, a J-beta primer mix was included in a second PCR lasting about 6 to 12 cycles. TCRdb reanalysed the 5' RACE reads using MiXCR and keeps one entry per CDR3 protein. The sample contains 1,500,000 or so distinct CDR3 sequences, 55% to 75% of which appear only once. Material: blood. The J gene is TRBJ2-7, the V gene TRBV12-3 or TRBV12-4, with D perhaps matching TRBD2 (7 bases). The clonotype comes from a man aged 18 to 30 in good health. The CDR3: CASSLSAGGLVEQYF. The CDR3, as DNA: TGTGCCAGCAGTCTCTCGGCCGGGGGGCTGGTGGAGCAGTACTTC.